Each of the 2 T cell receptor beta chains below was sequenced from the same sample in a study of early T cells in non-severe SARS-CoV-2 infection. TCRdb re-analysed the 5' RACE reads in MiXCR, keeping a single row per CDR3 protein. The sample includes approximately 110,000 distinct CDR3 sequences, about 15% seen only once; the top ten take 21%. The sample consisted of whole blood. All receptors derive from an adult who was a healthcare worker with PCR-confirmed SARS-CoV-2 infection or an uninfected control (not recorded which).

The CDR3 coding sequence is TGTGCCTGGAATGCTGGAGCAGGACCTAGCGAGCAGTACTTC. As protein: CAWNAGAGPSEQYF. This chain connects TRBV30 to TRBJ2-7; D gene uncertain. Germline lookup yields CDR1 GTSNPN and CDR2 SVGIG (reference sequence). The V gene lost 4 bases and the J gene lost 6 bases, with 19 bases spanning the gap. This CDR3 contains 14 residues.

This clonotype was recorded a few times. The CDR3 sequence: CASSFLGVRYNEQFF. CDR3 sequence (DNA): TGTGCCAGCAGTTTCCTCGGAGTGAGGTACAATGAGCAGTTCTTC. This chain joins TRBV12-3 or TRBV12-4 and TRBJ2-1; no reliable D call. V lost 3 bases and J 4 bases, leaving 13 bases between the germline ends. The CDR3 has 15 amino acids.